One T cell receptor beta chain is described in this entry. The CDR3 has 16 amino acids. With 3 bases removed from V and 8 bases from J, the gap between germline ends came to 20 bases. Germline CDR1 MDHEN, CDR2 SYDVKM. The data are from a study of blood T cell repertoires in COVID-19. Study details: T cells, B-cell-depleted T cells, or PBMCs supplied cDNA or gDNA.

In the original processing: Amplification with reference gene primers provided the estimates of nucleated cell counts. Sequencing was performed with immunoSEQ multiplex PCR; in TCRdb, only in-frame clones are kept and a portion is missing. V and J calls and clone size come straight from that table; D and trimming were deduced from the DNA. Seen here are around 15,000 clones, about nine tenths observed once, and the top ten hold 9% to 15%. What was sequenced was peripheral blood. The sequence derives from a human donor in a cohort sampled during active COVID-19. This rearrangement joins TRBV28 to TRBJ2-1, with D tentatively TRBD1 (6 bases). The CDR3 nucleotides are TGTGCCAGCAGTTTCTCAGGCCGGCAGGGGCGCGATGAGCAGTTCTTC. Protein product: CASSFSGRQGRDEQFF.